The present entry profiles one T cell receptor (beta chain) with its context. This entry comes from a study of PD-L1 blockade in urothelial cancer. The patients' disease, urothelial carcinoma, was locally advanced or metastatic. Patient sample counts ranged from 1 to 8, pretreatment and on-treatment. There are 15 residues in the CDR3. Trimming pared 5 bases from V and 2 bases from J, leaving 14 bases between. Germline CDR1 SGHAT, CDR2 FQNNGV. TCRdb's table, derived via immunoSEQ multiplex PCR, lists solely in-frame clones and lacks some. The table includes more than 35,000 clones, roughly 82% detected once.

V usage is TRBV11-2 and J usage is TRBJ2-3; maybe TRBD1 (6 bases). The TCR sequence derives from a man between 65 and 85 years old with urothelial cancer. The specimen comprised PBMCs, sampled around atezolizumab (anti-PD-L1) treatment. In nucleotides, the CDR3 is TGTGCCAGCAGCCGTCAGGGGTATCACACAGATACGCAGTATTTT. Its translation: CASSRQGYHTDTQYF.